The 29 T cell receptor beta chains given below trace back to one sample, sequenced in a study of cytomegalovirus exposure and HLA in healthy donors. Primers included in the PCR were 60 Vbeta and 13 Jbeta primers. Some clones are missing from TCRdb's copy, which holds only in-frame ones; the method was immunoSEQ multiplex PCR. The repertoire holds around 140,000 clones, with under 10% as singletons. The source material was PBMCs. Receptors were obtained from a woman aged 40 to 50 in good health and CMV-seropositive.

This chain connects TRBV19 to TRBJ1-1; TRBD1 aligns across 9 bases. Trimming cost V 8 bases and J 4 bases; bases outside gene matches: 14. CDR3 length: 16 amino acids. Germline V gene sequence: CDR1 LNHDA, CDR2 SQIVND (reference sequence). CDR3 amino acids: CASASGTGIPFTEAFF. The CDR3 nucleotides are TGTGCCAGTGCCTCCGGGACAGGGATCCCTTTCACTGAAGCTTTCTTT.

Only a few counts were recorded for this clone. The rearrangement uses TRBV6-5 and TRBJ2-2, with 11 bases identical to TRBD2. The CDR3 is 16 residues long. Germline V gene data show CDR1 as MNHEY and CDR2 as SVGAGI. V was pared by 4 bases and J by 6 bases, with 7 bases of the junction left unmatched. CDR3 nucleotides: TGTGCCAGCAGTTTCCGACTAGCGGGGTTTGCCGGGGAGCTGTTTTTT. Translating it yields CASSFRLAGFAGELFF.

This clone was seen only a few times. V gene TRBV5-4 combines with J gene TRBJ2-5; D possibly corresponds to TRBD1 (5 bases). V was clipped by 0 bases and J by 2 bases, with 5 bases between them. CDR1 SGHNT and CDR2 YYREEE come from the germline V gene (reference sequence). This CDR3 has 13 residues. The CDR3 bases are TGTGCCAGCAGCTTGGGACAGCAAGAGACCCAGTACTTC. Its protein product is CASSLGQQETQYF. Based on the CDR3 plus reference TRBV5-4 and TRBJ2-5, the full variable domain is ETGVTQSPTHLIKTRGQQVTLRCSSQSGHNTVSWYQQALGQGPQFIFQYYREEENGRGNFPPRFSGLQFPNYSSELNVNALELDDSALYLCASSLGQQETQYFGPGTRLLVL.

This chain's CDR3 is CASSLSDSLKGETQYF. CDR3 DNA sequence: TGTGCCAGCAGCTTGTCTGACAGCCTAAAAGGGGAGACCCAGTACTTC. This rearrangement joins TRBV7-9 to TRBJ2-5, with D perhaps matching TRBD1 (5 bases). V lost 3 bases and J lost 5, with 19 bases in between. Germline lookup yields CDR1 SEHNR and CDR2 FQNEAQ (reference sequence). The CDR3 has 16 residues.

This clone turned up a few times. The chain uses TRBV18 and TRBJ1-3, with TRBD1 as a possible D gene (6 bases). The V and J ends lost 2 bases and 2 bases respectively, with 10 bases between them. Germline V lookup: CDR1 KGHSH, CDR2 LQKENI. The CDR3 is made up of 15 amino acids. In nucleotides, the CDR3 is TGTGCCAGCTCACCAGCTCAGGGGACTGGAAACACCATATATTTT. Residues: CASSPAQGTGNTIYF.

This clone came up a few times. The rearrangement links TRBV4-3 to TRBJ2-7, with 8 bases that match TRBD1. Trimming removed 4 bases from V and 2 bases from J; junction bases left unmatched: 4. CDR3 length: 14 residues. CDR1 is LGHNA, CDR2 YSLEER, per germline. The CDR3 reads CASSLRTGPYEQYF. DNA for the CDR3: TGCGCCAGCAGCCTTCGGACAGGGCCCTACGAGCAGTACTTC.

This chain connects TRBV5-1 to TRBJ2-2; TRBD1 agrees at 10 bases. J lost 12 bases, V lost 1 base, and 6 bases had no gene match. Per the germline V gene, CDR1 is SGHRS and CDR2 is YFSETQ. The CDR3 is 14 residues long. The CDR3 bases are TGCGCCAGCAGCTTGAGACAGGGGGCTTCGAAGCTGTTTTTT. Encoded protein: CASSLRQGASKLFF.

This clone was observed a few times. The chain couples TRBV15 to TRBJ2-2; 9 bases match TRBD2. There are 15 residues in the CDR3. The junction had 6 bases not matched to a gene; V was cut back by 5 bases and J by 5 bases. The V gene's germline CDR1 is LNHNV and CDR2 YYDKDF (reference sequence). CDR3 in amino acids: CATSPQLAGTGELFF. In DNA form, the CDR3 reads TGTGCCACCAGCCCCCAGCTAGCGGGGACCGGGGAGCTGTTTTTT. Looking up the rest from reference TRBV15 and TRBJ2-2 gives the full variable domain: DAMVIQNPRYQVTQFGKPVTLSCSQTLNHNVMYWYQQKSSQAPKLLFHYYDKDFNNEADTPDNFQSRRPNTSFCFLDIRSPGLGDTAMYLCATSPQLAGTGELFFGEGSRLTVL.

There are a few counts of this clone. The gene calls are TRBV6-1 and TRBJ2-5; a weak D match, TRBD2 (7 bases). The CDR3 spans 15 residues. V gave up 3 bases and J gave up 7 bases, with 18 bases separating them. Germline V lookup: CDR1 MNHNS, CDR2 SASEGT. The CDR3: CASSDSGGPFLTQYF. CDR3 nucleotide sequence: TGTGCCAGCAGTGATTCGGGGGGCCCGTTTCTGACCCAGTACTTC.

The chain couples TRBV27 to TRBJ1-1; D perhaps matches TRBD1 (6 bases). The V gene's germline CDR1 is MNHEY and CDR2 SMNVEV (reference sequence). The CDR3 covers 16 residues. The V and J ends lost 2 bases and 4 bases respectively, with 17 bases between them. The CDR3 loop is CASSLRGPGAATEAFF. CDR3 bases: TGTGCCAGCAGTTTAAGGGGCCCAGGGGCAGCCACTGAAGCTTTCTTT.

V and J are TRBV5-1 and TRBJ2-2; 10 nucleotides agree with TRBD2. V lost 2 bases, J lost 6 bases, and 1 base stayed unmatched. CDR3 length equals 14 residues. Germline CDR1 and CDR2: SGHRS and YFSETQ. CDR3 DNA sequence: TGCGCCAGCAGCTTACTAGCGGGGCCCGGGGAGCTGTTTTTT. This gives the protein CASSLLAGPGELFF.

This clone was observed a handful of times. The chain recombines TRBV7-9 with TRBJ1-4, with TRBD1 matching 10 bases. Trimming removed 6 bases from V and 6 bases from J; junction bases left unmatched: 7. This CDR3 is 15 amino acids long. Germline CDR1 and CDR2: SEHNR and FQNEAQ (reference sequence). Written as DNA, the CDR3 is TGTGCCAGCAGGCGCTCCGGGACAGGGGATGAAAAACTGTTTTTT. Residues: CASRRSGTGDEKLFF.

This clone was found a few times. The rearrangement uses TRBV6-1 and TRBJ1-1, with 7 bases lining up with TRBD1. From germline, CDR1 is MNHNS and CDR2 SASEGT. This CDR3 is built from 16 residues. The junction had 9 bases not matched to a gene; V was cut back by 1 base and J by 4 bases. The CDR3 coding sequence is TGTGCCAGCAGTGAAGTTACCACCTGGGACAGCACTGAAGCTTTCTTT. It translates to CASSEVTTWDSTEAFF.

A few counts support this clone. DNA of the CDR3: TGTGCCAGCAGTGGGGAGACAGGGTTCGCAACTAATGAAAAACTGTTTTTT. Its translation is CASSGETGFATNEKLFF. This rearrangement joins TRBV25-1 to TRBJ1-4; the match to TRBD1 covers 7 bases. The ends lost 4 bases at V and 0 bases at J; junction bases unmatched: 8. Germline values: CDR1 MGHDK, CDR2 SYGVNS. The CDR3 extends over 17 amino acids.

There are a few counts of this clone. This same CDR3 is encoded by further DNA sequences in the sample. The chain links TRBV5-1 to TRBJ2-7; TRBD1 is a possible D gene (5 bases). CDR3 size: 13 residues. CDR1 SGHRS and CDR2 YFSETQ come from the germline V gene. Between the trimmed V and J ends, which lost 2 bases and 1 base, there was a span of 7 bases. For the CDR3, the DNA is TGCGCCAGCAGCTTCGACAGTTCCTACGAGCAGTACTTC. This sequence encodes CASSFDSSYEQYF.

The CDR3 DNA reads TGTGCCATCAGTGAGTCAAGAACAGGGGCCTACGAGCAGTACTTC. Its protein is CAISESRTGAYEQYF. The chain recombines TRBV10-3 with TRBJ2-7, with TRBD1 matching 7 bases. V trimming: 0 bases; J trimming: 2 bases; junction bases outside the gene matches: 4. The CDR3 has 15 residues. Per germline, CDR1 ENHRY and CDR2 SYGVKD.

The rearrangement uses TRBV11-2 and TRBJ1-1; possible D gene TRBD1, 5 bases. The CDR3 covers 17 residues. V shed 0 bases and J shed 0 bases, with 14 bases lying between them. The germline V gene has CDR1 SGHAT and CDR2 FQNNGV. DNA of the CDR3: TGTGCCAGCAGCTTAGACCCGCCGGGACTACTGAACACTGAAGCTTTCTTT. It is translated as CASSLDPPGLLNTEAFF.

This clone was detected a few times. The V call is TRBV5-4, the J call TRBJ2-2, with TRBD2 matching over 9 bases. V was clipped by 3 bases and J by 7 bases; unmatched bases: 10. The germline CDR1 and CDR2 sequences are SGHNT and YYREEE (reference sequence). The CDR3 extends over 16 amino acids. CDR3 sequence reads: CASSSGTSLSYGELFF. DNA for the CDR3: TGTGCCAGCAGCTCCGGGACTAGCCTGTCATACGGGGAGCTGTTTTTT.

This clone occurred a few times. The V and J genes are TRBV15 and TRBJ2-5; 7 bases agree with TRBD2. This CDR3 has 15 amino acids. V was clipped by 1 base and J by 4 bases; unmatched bases: 6. Germline CDR1 is LNHNV and CDR2 is YYDKDF (reference sequence). For the CDR3, the DNA is TGTGCCACCAGCAGAGGACCCAGGGAGGGAGAGACCCAGTACTTC. Protein product: CATSRGPREGETQYF.

The gene calls are TRBV7-2 and TRBJ2-1; D gene unclear. CDR3 size: 13 residues. V was shortened by 4 bases and J by 4 bases, with 8 bases between the two germline ends. Germline values: CDR1 SGHTA, CDR2 FQGNSA. CDR3 coding DNA: TGTGCCAGCAGCTCCCCCCAGTACAATGAGCAGTTCTTC. Translating gives CASSSPQYNEQFF. Filled out from reference TRBV7-2 and TRBJ2-1, the complete variable domain reads GAGVSQSPSNKVTEKGKDVELRCDPISGHTALYWYRQSLGQGLEFLIYFQGNSAPDKSGLPSDRFSAERTGGSVSTLTIQRTQQEDSAVYLCASSSPQYNEQFFGPGTRLTVL.

This clone has a handful of counts. The V and J genes are TRBV2 and TRBJ2-2, with 11 bases lining up with TRBD2. Germline V lookup: CDR1 SNHLY, CDR2 FYNNEI. The V gene end was trimmed by 6 bases and the J gene end by 5 bases; junction bases not matched to a gene: 8. This CDR3 contains 16 residues. CDR3 in amino acids: CASSITSGGRTGELFF. CDR3 nucleotide sequence: TGTGCCAGCAGCATTACTAGCGGGGGAAGGACCGGGGAGCTGTTTTTT. The entire variable domain, with the rest obtained from reference TRBV2 and TRBJ2-2, is as follows: EPEVTQTPSHQVTQMGQEVILRCVPISNHLYFYWYRQILGQKVEFLVSFYNNEISEKSEIFDDQFSVERPDGSNFTLKIRSTKLEDSAMYFCASSITSGGRTGELFFGEGSRLTVL.

This clone showed up just a few times. The chain uses TRBV5-6 and TRBJ2-3; D is ambiguous. Germline V gene data show CDR1 as SGHDT and CDR2 as YYEEEE. The V end lost 6 bases, the J end lost 12 bases, and 14 bases lay between the germline ends. The CDR3 is made up of 11 amino acids. The CDR3 DNA is TGTGCCAGCAAGCCCCTCCATCCCCAGTATTTT. Translated: CASKPLHPQYF. The full variable domain, its missing parts supplied by reference TRBV5-6 and TRBJ2-3, is DAGVTQSPTHLIKTRGQQVTLRCSPKSGHDTVSWYQQALGQGPQFIFQYYEEEERQRGNFPDRFSGHQFPNYSSELNVNALLLGDSALYLCASKPLHPQYFGPGTRLTVL.

In this sample, this clone turned up a few times. The chain carries TRBV12-5 and TRBJ1-1; 7 positions match TRBD1. The length of the CDR3 is 13 residues. CDR1 and CDR2 from the germline V gene are LGHNT and FRNRAP. The trim removed 0 bases at V and 10 bases at J, leaving 5 bases unmatched. CDR3 in amino acids: CASGLVQGVGAFF. The DNA for the CDR3 is TGTGCTAGTGGTTTGGTTCAGGGGGTGGGAGCTTTCTTT.

The V gene is TRBV6-5, the J gene TRBJ2-7; tentatively, D is TRBD1 (6 bases). CDR3 size: 14 residues. Germline-derived CDR1 and CDR2 are MNHEY and SVGAGI. V lost 6 bases to trimming and J lost 3 bases, with 15 bases between them. This CDR3 is CASSNYGDIYEQYF. The CDR3 DNA sequence: TGTGCCAGCAGCAATTACGGGGACATCTACGAGCAGTACTTC.

This clone was picked up a small number of times. The J gene is TRBJ2-7, the V gene TRBV2; D may be TRBD1 (6 bases). The CDR3 extends over 12 amino acids. V dropped 6 bases and J dropped 5 bases, with 11 bases sitting between them. CDR1 SNHLY and CDR2 FYNNEI come from the germline V gene. The CDR3 here is CASRMDSDEQYF. CDR3 coding DNA: TGTGCCAGCAGGATGGACAGCGACGAGCAGTACTTC.

This clone was found a few times. V gene TRBV4-3 combines with J gene TRBJ2-7, with TRBD2 matching 9 bases. V trimming: 1 base; J trimming: 2 bases; junction bases outside the gene matches: 9. CDR1 is LGHNA, CDR2 YSLEER, per germline. This CDR3 is 17 amino acids long. In DNA, the CDR3 is TGCGCCAGCAGCCAAGGGTTGGTAGCGGGGGACACCTACGAGCAGTACTTC. Translating gives CASSQGLVAGDTYEQYF.

The table lists this clone with a few counts. The chain has TRBV11-3 and TRBJ2-1; 10 bases fit TRBD2. V gave up 7 bases and J gave up 8 bases; unmatched junction bases: 5. The germline V gene encodes CDR1 SGHNT and CDR2 YENEEA. There are 13 residues in the CDR3. DNA for the CDR3: TGTGCCAGCAAAGCGGGGGGGAGAGATGAGCAGTTCTTC. This sequence encodes CASKAGGRDEQFF.

This clone was seen more than once but under ten times. CDR3 in amino acids: CASSRDGGGNAEAFF. The CDR3 DNA is TGTGCCAGCAGCCGCGACGGCGGGGGCAACGCTGAAGCTTTCTTT. The chain combines TRBV5-4 with TRBJ1-1; D perhaps matches TRBD1 (6 bases). With 4 bases removed from V and 6 bases from J, the gap between germline ends came to 19 bases. The CDR3 sequence is 15 residues long. CDR1 and CDR2 from the germline V gene are SGHNT and YYREEE (reference sequence).

This clone was seen a handful of times. The chain couples TRBV7-2 to TRBJ1-6; D uncertain. The length of the CDR3 is 14 residues. The V end was cut by 1 base, the J end by 7 bases, with 8 bases between. Germline CDR1 is SGHTA and CDR2 is FQGNSA. The CDR3 DNA reads as TGTGCCAGCAGCTTAGTGCTCCAGAATTCACCCCTCCACTTT. Translated, it gives CASSLVLQNSPLHF.